The subject of this entry is one T cell receptor beta chain. Here immunoSEQ multiplex PCR was the method, and the copy in TCRdb shows in-frame clones only, minus some. The sample shows millions of clones, roughly 94% of them seen only once. CDR1 SGHNT and CDR2 YYREEE come from the germline V gene (reference sequence). V gave up 3 bases and J gave up 7 bases, with 23 bases separating them. This CDR3 has 17 amino acids. The data are from a study of shared clonotypes between healthy human individuals. Sequencing was done on a sample of naive CD4+ T cells sorted from blood. Stated subset: CD45RA+ positively selected. The gene calls are TRBV5-4 and TRBJ2-1; no clear D gene. This receptor was identified in a man aged 18 to 30 in good health. The DNA for the CDR3 is TGTGCCAGCAGCTCGAGGCTTTATCCGAGTCGAGATAATGAGCAGTTCTTC. Amino acids: CASSSRLYPSRDNEQFF. Drawing the rest from reference TRBV5-4 and TRBJ2-1, the complete variable domain is ETGVTQSPTHLIKTRGQQVTLRCSSQSGHNTVSWYQQALGQGPQFIFQYYREEENGRGNFPPRFSGLQFPNYSSELNVNALELDDSALYLCASSSRLYPSRDNEQFFGPGTRLTVL.